This T cell receptor beta chain was found in a study of Ad26.COV2.S vaccination and SARS-CoV-2 variants. Clones were sequenced by immunoSEQ multiplex PCR, and TCRdb holds only the in-frame ones, with some missing. The sample yields about 350,000 clones, about 88% seen once. Trimming took 10 bases from V and 4 from J, leaving 10 bases between them. This CDR3 has 11 amino acids. Germline CDR1 MDHEN, CDR2 SYDVKM. The treatment is: around 19 received Ad26.COV2.S at low or high dose, single or two shots; about five received placebo; per-sample allocation not given. Following the first vaccine or placebo injection, samples were taken on day 63.

This sequence joins TRBV28 and TRBJ1-1; D may be TRBD1 (5 bases). The TCR comes from a person between 18 and 65 years old who received the Ad26.COV2.S COVID-19 vaccine or a placebo. Sequencing was performed on peripheral blood, taken in a trial of Ad26.COV2.S vaccine versus placebo. For the CDR3, the DNA is TGTGCCATCACTGGGGGCACTGAAGCTTTCTTT. This translates into CAITGGTEAFF.